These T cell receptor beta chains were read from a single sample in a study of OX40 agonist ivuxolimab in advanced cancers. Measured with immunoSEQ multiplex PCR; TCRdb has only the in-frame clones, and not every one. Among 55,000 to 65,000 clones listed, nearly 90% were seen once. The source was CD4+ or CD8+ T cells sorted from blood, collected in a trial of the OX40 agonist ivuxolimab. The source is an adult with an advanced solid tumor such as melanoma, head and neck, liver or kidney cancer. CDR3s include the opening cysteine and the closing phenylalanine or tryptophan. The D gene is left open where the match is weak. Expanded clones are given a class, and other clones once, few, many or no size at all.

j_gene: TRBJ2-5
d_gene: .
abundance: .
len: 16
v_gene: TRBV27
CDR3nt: TGTGCCAGCAGTTTAGTGGGCAAGCGACAGGAAGAGACCCAGTACTTC
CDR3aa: CASSLVGKRQEETQYF

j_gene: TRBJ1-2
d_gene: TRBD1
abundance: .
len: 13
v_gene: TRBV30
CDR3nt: TGTGCCTGGAGGCGACAGGGGGCCGGTGGCTACACCTTC
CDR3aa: CAWRRQGAGGYTF

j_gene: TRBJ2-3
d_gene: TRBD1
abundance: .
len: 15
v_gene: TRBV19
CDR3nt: TGTGCCAGTAGTACCGGGACAGGGGGCGCAGATACGCAGTATTTT
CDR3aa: CASSTGTGGADTQYF

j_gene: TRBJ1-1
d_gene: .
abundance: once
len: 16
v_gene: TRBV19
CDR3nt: TGTGCCAGTAGCTCGTGGTCGGGCAAACCGAACACTGAAGCTTTCTTT
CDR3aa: CASSSWSGKPNTEAFF

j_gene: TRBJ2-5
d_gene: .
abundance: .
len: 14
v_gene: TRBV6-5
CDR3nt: TGTGCCAGCAGTTACACCGGGCCTCGGAAGACCCAGTACTTC
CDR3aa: CASSYTGPRKTQYF

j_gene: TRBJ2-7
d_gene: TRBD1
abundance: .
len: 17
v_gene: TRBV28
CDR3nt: TGTGCCAGCAGTTCCAATTACAGGGGGCTCGCCCATTACGAGCAGTACTTC
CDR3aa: CASSSNYRGLAHYEQYF

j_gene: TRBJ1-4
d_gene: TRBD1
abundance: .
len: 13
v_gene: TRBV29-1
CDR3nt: TGCAGCGCACCGGGACAGGGTAACGAAAAACTGTTTTTT
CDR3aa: CSAPGQGNEKLFF

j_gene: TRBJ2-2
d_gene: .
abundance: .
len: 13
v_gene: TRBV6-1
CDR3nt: TGTGCCAGCAGTGAAGGGGACACCGGGGAGCTGTTTTTT
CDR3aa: CASSEGDTGELFF

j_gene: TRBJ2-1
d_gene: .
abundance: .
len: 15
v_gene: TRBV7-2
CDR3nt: TGTGCCAGCAGCTTAGTGGCGGGGCTCTACAATGAGCAGTTCTTC
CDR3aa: CASSLVAGLYNEQFF

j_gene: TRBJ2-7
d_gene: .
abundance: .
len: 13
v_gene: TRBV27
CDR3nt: TGTGCCAGCAGTTTTCAATCTGCTACGAGACAGTACTTC
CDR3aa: CASSFQSATRQYF

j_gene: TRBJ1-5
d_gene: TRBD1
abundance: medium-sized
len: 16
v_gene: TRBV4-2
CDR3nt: TGTGCCAGCAGCATTGGGACAGGGGCTACCAATCAGCCCCAGCATTTT
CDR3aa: CASSIGTGATNQPQHF

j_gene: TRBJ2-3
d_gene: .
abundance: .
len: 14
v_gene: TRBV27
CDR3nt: TGTGCCAGCATGGGGGAACGGAGCACAGATACGCAGTATTTT
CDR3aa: CASMGERSTDTQYF

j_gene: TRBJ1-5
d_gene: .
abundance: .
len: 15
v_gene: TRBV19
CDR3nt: TGTGCCAGTATTGGACTGGGTGGCAGCCATCAGCCCCAGCATTTT
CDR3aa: CASIGLGGSHQPQHF

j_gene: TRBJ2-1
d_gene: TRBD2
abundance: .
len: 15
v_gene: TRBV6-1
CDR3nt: TGTGCCAGCAGGTCTAGCGGGGGACCCTACAATGAGCAGTTCTTC
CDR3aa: CASRSSGGPYNEQFF

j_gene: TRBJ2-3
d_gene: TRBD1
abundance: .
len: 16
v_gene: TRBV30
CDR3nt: TGTGCCTGGATCCCATTACCGGGACAGGGCACAGATACGCAGTATTTT
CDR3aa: CAWIPLPGQGTDTQYF

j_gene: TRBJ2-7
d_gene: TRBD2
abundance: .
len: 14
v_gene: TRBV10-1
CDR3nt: TGCGCCAGCAGTGAAACTAGCGGTCCAAACGAGCAGTACTTC
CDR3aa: CASSETSGPNEQYF

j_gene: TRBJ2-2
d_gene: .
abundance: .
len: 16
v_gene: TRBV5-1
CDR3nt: TGCGCCAGCAGCTTGTTGGGCAGGGGGGACACCGGGGAGCTGTTTTTT
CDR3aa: CASSLLGRGDTGELFF

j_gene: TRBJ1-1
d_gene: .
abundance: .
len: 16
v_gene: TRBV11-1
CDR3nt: TGTGCCAGCAGCTTAGGGTTTAGGGTGGCGAACACTGAAGCTTTCTTT
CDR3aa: CASSLGFRVANTEAFF

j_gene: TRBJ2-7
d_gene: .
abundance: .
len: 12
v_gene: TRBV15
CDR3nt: TGTGCCACCAGCATAGGCAGTGAGCGTCTTTATTTC
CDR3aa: CATSIGSERLYF

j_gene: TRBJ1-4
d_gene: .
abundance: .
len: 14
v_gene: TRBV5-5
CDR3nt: TGTGCCAGCAGCTTTGACAGGAACAATGAAAAACTGTTTTTT
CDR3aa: CASSFDRNNEKLFF

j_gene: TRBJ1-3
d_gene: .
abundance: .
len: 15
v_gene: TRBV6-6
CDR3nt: TGTGCCAGCAGCCTGGGACGAAGCTCTGGAAACACCATATATTTT
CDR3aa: CASSLGRSSGNTIYF

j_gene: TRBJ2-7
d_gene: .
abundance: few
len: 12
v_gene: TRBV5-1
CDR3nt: TGCGCCAGCAGCTTGGTCTCTTACGAGCAGTACTTC
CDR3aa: CASSLVSYEQYF

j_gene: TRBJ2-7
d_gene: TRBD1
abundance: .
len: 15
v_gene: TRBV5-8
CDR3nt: TGTGCCAGCAGCTTGGTGATACAGGGGGCCTACGAGCAGTACTTC
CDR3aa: CASSLVIQGAYEQYF

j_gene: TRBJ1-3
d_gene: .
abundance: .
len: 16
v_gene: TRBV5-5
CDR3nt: TGTGCCAGCAGCTTAGAAAGCCGGGGAGGAGGAAACACCATATATTTT
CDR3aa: CASSLESRGGGNTIYF

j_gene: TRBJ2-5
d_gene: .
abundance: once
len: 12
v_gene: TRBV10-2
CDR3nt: TGCGCCAGCTCTGGGCTTGCGGGGACCCAGTACTTC
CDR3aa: CASSGLAGTQYF

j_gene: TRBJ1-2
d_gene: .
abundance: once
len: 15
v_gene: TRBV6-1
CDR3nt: TGTGCCAGCAGTGAATTCCGGGCAGCCAGCTATGGCTACACCTTC
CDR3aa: CASSEFRAASYGYTF

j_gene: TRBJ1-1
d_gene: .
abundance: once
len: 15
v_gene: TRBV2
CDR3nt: TGTGCCAGCAGTCCCACTCCTGCCCTGAACACTGAAGCTTTCTTT
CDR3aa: CASSPTPALNTEAFF

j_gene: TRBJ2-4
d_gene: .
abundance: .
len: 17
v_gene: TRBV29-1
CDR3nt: TGCAGCGCCAAGGGGGGGGTCGGTCCCCTAGCCAAAAACATTCAGTACTTC
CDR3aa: CSAKGGVGPLAKNIQYF

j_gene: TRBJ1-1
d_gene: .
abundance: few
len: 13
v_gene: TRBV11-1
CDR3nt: TGTGCCAGCAGCTCCTGGATGAACACTGAAGCTTTCTTT
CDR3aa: CASSSWMNTEAFF

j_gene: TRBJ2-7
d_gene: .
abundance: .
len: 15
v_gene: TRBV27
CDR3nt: TGTGCCAGCAGTTTGCCGGGGGGCCCCAACTACGAGCAGTACTTC
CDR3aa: CASSLPGGPNYEQYF

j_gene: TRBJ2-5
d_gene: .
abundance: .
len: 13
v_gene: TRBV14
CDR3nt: TGTGCCAGCAGCCAAGTCAATGCGAATACCCAGTACTTC
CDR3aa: CASSQVNANTQYF

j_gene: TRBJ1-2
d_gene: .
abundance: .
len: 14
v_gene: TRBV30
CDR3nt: TGTGCCTGGAGAGGGGTCACTTCTAACTATGGCTACACCTTC
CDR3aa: CAWRGVTSNYGYTF

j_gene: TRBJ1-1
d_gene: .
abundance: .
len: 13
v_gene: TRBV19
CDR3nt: TGTGCCAGTAGTATACCGCGGAACACTGAAGCTTTCTTT
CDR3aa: CASSIPRNTEAFF

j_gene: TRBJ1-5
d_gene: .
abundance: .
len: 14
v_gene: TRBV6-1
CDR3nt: TGTGCCAGCAGTGAAGGGGCAGATTATCAGCCCCAGCATTTT
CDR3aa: CASSEGADYQPQHF

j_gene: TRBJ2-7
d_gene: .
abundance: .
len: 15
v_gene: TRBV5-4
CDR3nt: TGTGCCAGCAGCTTGAACCCGCTGGTGTATAGGGAGCAGTACTTC
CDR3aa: CASSLNPLVYREQYF

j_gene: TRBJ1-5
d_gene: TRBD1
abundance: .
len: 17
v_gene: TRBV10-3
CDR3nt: TGTGCCATCAGCTCCGGGACAGCAGCCACTAGCAATCAGCCCCAGCATTTT
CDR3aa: CAISSGTAATSNQPQHF

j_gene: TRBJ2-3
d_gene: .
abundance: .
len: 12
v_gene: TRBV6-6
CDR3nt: TGTGCCAGCAGTTACTCAGGAGATACGCAGTATTTT
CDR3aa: CASSYSGDTQYF

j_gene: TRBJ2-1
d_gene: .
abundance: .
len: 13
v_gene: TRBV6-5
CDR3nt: TGTGCCAGCAGTGGACAGCGAAACAATGAGCAGTTCTTC
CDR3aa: CASSGQRNNEQFF

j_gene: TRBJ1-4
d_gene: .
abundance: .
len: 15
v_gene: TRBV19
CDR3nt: TGTGCCAGTAGTATCCGGGGGAATACTAATGAAAAACTGTTTTTT
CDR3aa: CASSIRGNTNEKLFF

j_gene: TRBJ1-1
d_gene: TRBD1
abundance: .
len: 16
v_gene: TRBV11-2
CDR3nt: TGTGCCAGCAGCTCACTTAGAGAGGGGGCGCGGACTGAAGCTTTCTTT
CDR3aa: CASSSLREGARTEAFF

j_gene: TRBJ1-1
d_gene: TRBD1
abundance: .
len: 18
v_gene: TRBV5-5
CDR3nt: TGTGCCAGCAGCTTGGTTTCCCTTTACAGGGGGCGCGACACTGAAGCTTTCTTT
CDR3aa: CASSLVSLYRGRDTEAFF

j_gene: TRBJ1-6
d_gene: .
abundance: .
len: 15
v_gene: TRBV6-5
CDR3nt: TGTGCCAGCAGTGCGCCCAGGGGTAAACTTTCACCCCTCCACTTT
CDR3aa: CASSAPRGKLSPLHF

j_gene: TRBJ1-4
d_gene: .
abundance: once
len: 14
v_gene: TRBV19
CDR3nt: TGTGCCAGTAGTATTGGTGCAACTAATGAAAAACTGTTTTTT
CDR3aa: CASSIGATNEKLFF

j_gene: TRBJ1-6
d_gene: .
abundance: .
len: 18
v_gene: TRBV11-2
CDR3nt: TGTGCCAGCAGCTTAGATCTGGCGGGGGTAGGGCATAATTCACCCCTCCACTTT
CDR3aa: CASSLDLAGVGHNSPLHF

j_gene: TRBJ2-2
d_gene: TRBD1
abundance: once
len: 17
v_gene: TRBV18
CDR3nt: TGTGCCAGCTCATCCTTGGTCGGGACAGGGGTCAACGGGGAGCTGTTTTTT
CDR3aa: CASSSLVGTGVNGELFF

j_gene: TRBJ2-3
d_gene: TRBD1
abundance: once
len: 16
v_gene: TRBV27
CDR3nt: TGTGCCAGCAGTCATAGATTGTCAGGGGGCGGAGATACGCAGTATTTT
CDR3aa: CASSHRLSGGGDTQYF